The clone carrying this T cell receptor (beta chain) showed up just a few times. Its antigen is still unknown. The data stem from a study of T cell responses to AZD1222 COVID-19 vaccine. Study conclusions and caveats: With dominance at 160-218 and 743-854, vaccine-associated CD4 TCRs spanned spike. Variant regions that are unmutated are reportedly the target of nearly half of spike-specific TCRs.

V lost 2 bases, J lost 4 bases, and 5 bases stayed unmatched. Germline V gene sequence: CDR1 SGHRS, CDR2 YFSETQ. The CDR3 sequence is 15 residues long. This table comes from immunoSEQ multiplex PCR, and its TCRdb copy is limited to in-frame clones, with some not included. The sample contains 90,000 to 130,000 clones, around nine tenths of which appear only once. The sequence was collected from an adult who received the AZD1222 COVID-19 vaccine. This rearrangement joins TRBV5-1 to TRBJ2-1; TRBD2 agrees at 8 bases. Specimen: peripheral blood, collected 28 days after the second AZD1222 dose. The CDR3: CASSFAGGTYNEQFF. DNA of the CDR3: TGCGCCAGCAGCTTCGCGGGGGGCACATACAATGAGCAGTTCTTC. Complete variable domain (other parts from reference TRBV5-1 and TRBJ2-1): KAGVTQTPRYLIKTRGQQVTLSCSPISGHRSVSWYQQTPGQGLQFLFEYFSETQRNKGNFPGRFSGRQFSNSRSEMNVSTLELGDSALYLCASSFAGGTYNEQFFGPGTRLTVL.